This TCR beta chain was observed in a study of cytomegalovirus exposure and HLA in healthy donors (dated by TCRdb to about 2017). Study-level background: According to an earlier analysis of 587 of the donors, 150 million to 200 million T cells yielded over 100 million unique TCR beta sequences and 276 Gb of sequence data. High-throughput TCR immunosequencing, statistical association of individual TCRs with disease status, and machine learning were combined to predict cytomegalovirus infection status. The genetic ancestry cluster associated with self-reported Caucasian donors included 81% of the 350 to 500 genotyped donors. Rather than using new phenotypic data, the later analysis identified candidate immune exposures from TCR beta sequences and from how often those sequences occurred across donors. An early release covering about 600 HLA-typed donors comprised about 320 gigabases of sequencing data and roughly 86 million unique TCR sequences. To study patterns of TCR occurrence, a later analysis re-analyzed previously published TCR beta repertoires from 600 to 750 donors and added high-resolution HLA genotyping. HLA typing included class I and class II loci at four-digit resolution. The T cell repertoires of some 670 subjects were profiled by immunosequencing and related to cytomegalovirus serostatus. The study was designed to test whether signatures of past pathogen exposure could be identified by cataloging public T cell receptors. Alongside the repertoire data, information on donor age, sex, ethnicity and CMV serostatus was compiled. In an earlier analysis of more than 550 of the donors, high-throughput TCR beta sequencing was used to judge whether each TCR beta V gene segment behaved as functional or pseudogenic. Genome-wide SNP genotypes for about 60% of the roughly 700 donors were used in a later genetic analysis, which treated that subset as a discovery cohort. A separate validation cohort of over 95 different subjects was used in addition to the 666-subject first cohort. Among 300 to 450 genotyped donors of the cohort, an average of roughly 240,000 unique TCR beta nucleotide sequences were sequenced per donor, roughly a sixth of them non-productive. The number of typed donors differed by locus: about 629-640 for A, B, C, DRB1 and DQB1; some 500 for DQA1; around 580 for DPA1; and about 470 for DPB1. Five DR-DQ haplotypes were handled as single units for association and clustering, since linkage in the cohort was strong. All discovery cohort repertoires had been generated using a single sequencing platform.

What the work shows at the level of the full study, not this receptor alone: In a later genetic analysis, a missense DCLRE1C variant was associated with V-gene and J-gene trimming of TCR beta chains, and the association was replicated in an independent cohort. Because some donors lacked HLA typing at each locus, the association tests relied only on the typed subset. In an earlier analysis of 450 to 750 of the donors, most TCR beta V segments appeared in productive rearrangements about 87% or about 30% of the time, broadly matching IMGT annotations. The authors suggested that the approach could potentially be extended to other disease states and immunological phenotypes. A later analysis associated 15,000 or so TCR beta sequences with specific HLA alleles at a false discovery rate of 0.05. Correlated functional status among segregating V segments might be attributable to linkage disequilibrium, but an unknown experimental factor could not be ruled out. A later analysis found that most CMV-associated TCR beta chains appeared HLA-restricted, with HLA associations seemingly driven largely by CMV exposure. The only immune exposure information available for the cohort was CMV serostatus. In vitro tests confirmed that three of the cytomegalovirus-associated TCR beta chains recognize cytomegalovirus antigens. In a later analysis, HLA-associated TCR beta chains showed more clonal expansion and lower generation probabilities than non-associated chains that were equally common. According to a later analysis, TCR association rates differed among HLA loci, with DRB1 alleles showing the most associated TCRs and HLA-C alleles showing the fewest. Across donors, most TCR sequences were observed very rarely, whereas some public TCRs were present in many individuals. According to a later analysis, parvovirus B19, influenza, CMV and Epstein-Barr virus appeared linked to several top co-occurrence clusters. Because counts were too low, more than 15 rarely observed V segments, including chromosome 9 orphons, were left out of the earlier analysis of a few hundred of the donors. Assigning TCR associations to individual alleles was difficult when HLA alleles, especially DR and DQ, strongly co-occurred. Roughly uniform sequencing depth across donors was assumed in presence/absence analyses, although this assumption may not hold. A further reported finding was that TCR beta sequences accurately predicted the HLA-A and HLA-B alleles for most subjects in the first cohort. In this cohort, only TCR beta chains were sequenced, and detectable features were limited by the absence of alpha or paired-chain data. A cluster of highly shared sequence variants was judged likely to represent a technical artifact of the sequencing pipeline. The classifier was reported to diagnose cytomegalovirus status with high specificity and sensitivity in both the original cohort and the validation cohort. According to a later genetic analysis, donors in an Asian-associated ancestry cluster had fewer N-insertions in productive TCRs than the roughly 660-donor mean. In the study, around 150 TCR beta chains were listed as associated with cytomegalovirus.

The library was prepared using the immunoSEQ multiplex PCR assay. The multiplex PCR relied on a mix of 60 forward primers for TCR Vbeta segments and 13 reverse primers for TCR Jbeta segments. The CDR3 region of rearranged TCR beta genes was amplified from genomic DNA with a multiplex PCR assay. Amplified TCR beta libraries were sequenced as 87-base-pair reads on the Illumina HiSeq System. Processing in the source paper ran as follows. In a later analysis, tens of millions of unique TCR beta chains were counted across the 690 or so repertoires, and around 11 million of these chains were shared by at least two donors. Raw reads were error-corrected and collapsed into unique sequences by a nearest-neighbor algorithm in which closely related sequences were merged to remove PCR and sequencing errors. CDR3 sequences were aligned to IMGT reference sequences to assign V, D and J gene segments. For a sequence to be retained, a match of at least six nucleotides was required to both a V gene segment and a J gene segment. Rearrangements were classified as productive when the CDR3 lacked stop codons and remained in frame with V and J, and all other rearrangements were classified as non-productive. Following IMGT convention, CDR3 was defined as the stretch from the second conserved V-encoded cysteine to the conserved J-encoded phenylalanine. The earlier analysis of about 530 of the donors excluded any sequence lacking an unambiguous match to a single V gene segment. An earlier analysis of about 590 of the donors classified V segments as functional when productive rearrangements were above 56.7% and as segregating when the standard deviation between donors was above 5%. A statistical classification framework was developed to diagnose cytomegalovirus status using the catalog of TCR beta chain sequences. A later analysis assigned V and J genes by comparing TCR nucleotide sequences with IMGT/GENE-DB human TR gene sequences. A later analysis assigned CDR3 sequences and most-parsimonious VDJ recombination scenarios with the TCRdist pipeline. In a later analysis, each TCR beta chain was defined by its CDR3 amino acid sequence together with its V-gene family, and reads without a unique V-gene family were excluded. To address suspected cross-contamination and a sequencing artifact, a later analysis removed under 600 highly shared, low-generation-probability nucleotide sequences. In a later analysis, a clonal expansion index was calculated for each public chain from normalized within-repertoire ranks of inferred template counts. In a later analysis, generation probabilities were computed using a VDJ recombination model fitted to out-of-frame rearrangements, and the results were checked against IGoR. Hypergeometric tests were used in a later analysis to score TCR-TCR, TCR-HLA and TCR-CMV co-occurrence, with a repertoire-size bias correction applied to the TCR pairs. To estimate false discovery rates, a later analysis permuted the HLA or CMV assignments 20 times. In a later analysis, co-occurring TCRs were grouped with DBSCAN, and TCRdist sequence similarity was added when clustering was performed within HLA-allele-positive subsets. For co-occurrence clustering, repertoires with fewer than 30,000 or more than 120,000 public chains were excluded, along with five repertoires with anomalous nucleotide sharing. Imported from immuneACCESS, the table was reduced by TCRdb to in-frame sequences with V and J called. These copies leave out some clones; in studies compared against another copy, an unresolved V gene accounts for under half, and the cause of the remainder is not known. V, J and clone size derive from that table, while D and trimming were established from the DNA sequence. Within this sample are 150,000 to 200,000 clones, with almost 85% of them counted one time only. Clones ranked in the top ten supply around 0.25% of the sample.

The cohort consisted of approximately 690 healthy bone marrow donors. At the time of sampling, every cohort member was nominally healthy, though immune exposures that went unrecorded were likely present. The donor was CMV seronegative and was included in the group of around 320 seronegative cohort members. A peripheral blood sample was collected from each donor, and TCR beta sequencing was performed on peripheral blood mononuclear cells. The Qiagen DNeasy Blood Extraction Kit was used to extract genomic DNA from the blood cell samples. This clone has more than one count but fewer than ten. It has no known antigen specificity. Per-nucleotide qualities are absent, and no much larger clonotype sits a single base away. Input material: PBMCs. The receptor was derived from a boy aged 10-17 years in good health and CMV-seronegative.

The CDR3 is CASSQGTLGNTIYF. The base sequence is TGCGCCAGCAGCCAAGGGACATTGGGAAACACCATATATTTT. This sequence uses TRBV4-3 and TRBJ1-3, and TRBD1 may be the D gene, going by 5 matching bases. Including the terminal cysteine and phenylalanine, the CDR3 comprises 14 residues. Only the CDR3 region is kept as DNA, spanning 42 bases read in frame from base 1. From the germline V gene, CDR1 is LGHNA and CDR2 is YSLEER. V sheds 1 base and J sheds 4 bases, leaving 8 bases between their ends.